This T cell receptor beta chain was recovered during a study of cytomegalovirus exposure and HLA in healthy donors (dated by TCRdb to the late 2010s). The study in broad terms: According to an earlier analysis of 587 of the donors, about 179 million T cells yielded some 110 million unique TCR beta sequences and more than 250 Gb of sequence data. An early release covering around 630 HLA-typed donors comprised about 310 gigabases of sequencing data and roughly 86 million unique TCR sequences. Of the roughly 390 genotyped donors, approximately 80% fell in the genetic ancestry cluster associated with self-reported Caucasian donors. The study was designed to test whether signatures of past pathogen exposure could be identified by cataloging public T cell receptors. Using immunosequencing, the study profiled T cell repertoires from 550 to 750 subjects and related those repertoires to cytomegalovirus serostatus. Along with the roughly 670-subject first cohort, a separate validation cohort of about 110 different subjects was used. To predict cytomegalovirus infection status, the study combined high-throughput TCR immunosequencing, statistical association of individual TCRs with disease status, and machine learning. To study patterns of TCR occurrence, a later analysis re-analyzed previously published TCR beta repertoires from several hundred donors and added high-resolution HLA genotyping. The later analysis used no new phenotypic data to find candidate immune exposures, relying instead on TCR beta sequences and their occurrence across donors. To decide whether each TCR beta V gene segment behaved as functional or pseudogenic, an earlier analysis of 587 of the donors relied on high-throughput TCR beta sequencing. Donor age, sex, ethnicity and CMV serostatus were collected together with the repertoire data. Genome-wide SNP genotypes for about 65% of the roughly 700 donors were used in a later genetic analysis, which treated that subset as a discovery cohort. All discovery cohort repertoires had been generated on a single sequencing platform. Class I and class II HLA loci were covered by the typing at four-digit resolution. The number of typed donors differed by locus: roughly 620-630 for A, B, C, DRB1 and DQB1; approximately 520 for DQA1; over 600 for DPA1; and about 470 for DPB1. Because of strong linkage in the cohort, roughly five DR-DQ haplotypes were treated as single units for association and clustering. Among some 410 genotyped donors of the cohort, an average of around 220,000 unique TCR beta nucleotide sequences was sequenced per donor, of which approximately 19% were non-productive. What the research found in general, with its limitations: Cytomegalovirus status was reported to be diagnosed by the classifier with high specificity and sensitivity in both the original and validation cohorts. In a later genetic analysis, a missense DCLRE1C variant was associated with V-gene and J-gene trimming of TCR beta chains, and the association was replicated in an independent cohort. According to a later genetic analysis, donors in an Asian-associated ancestry cluster had fewer N-insertions in productive TCRs than the roughly 670-donor mean. Most CMV-associated TCR beta chains appeared to be HLA-restricted in a later analysis, and the HLA associations seemed to be driven largely by CMV exposure. Some IMGT-functional V segments, including TRBV6-2 and TRBV6-3, could not be distinguished by the 87-base-pair reads and were therefore excluded. In a later analysis, HLA-associated TCR beta chains showed more clonal expansion and lower generation probabilities than non-associated chains that were equally common. Specific HLA alleles were associated with over 15,000 TCR beta sequences at a false discovery rate of 0.05 in a later analysis. In a later analysis, TCR association rates were found to vary across HLA loci, with the most associated TCRs seen for DRB1 alleles and the fewest for HLA-C alleles. Correlated functional status among segregating V segments might reflect linkage disequilibrium, but an unknown experimental factor could not be ruled out. While some public TCRs were present in many individuals, most TCR sequences turned up only very rarely across donors. The authors suggested that the approach could potentially be extended to other disease states and immunological phenotypes. A further reported finding was that TCR beta sequences accurately predicted the HLA-A and HLA-B alleles for most subjects in the first cohort. Roughly 15 rarely observed V segments, including chromosome 9 orphons, were excluded from the earlier analysis of several hundred of the donors because counts were too low. Assigning TCR associations to individual alleles was difficult when HLA alleles, especially DR and DQ, strongly co-occurred. A few of the identified cytomegalovirus-associated TCR beta chains were confirmed in vitro to be specific for cytomegalovirus antigens. A cluster of highly shared sequence variants was judged likely to be a technical artifact of the sequencing pipeline. Several of the top co-occurrence clusters appeared to be linked to parvovirus B19, influenza, CMV and Epstein-Barr virus, according to a later analysis. Roughly uniform sequencing depth across donors was assumed in presence/absence analyses, although this assumption may not hold. Immune exposure information for the cohort was limited to CMV serostatus. In the study, 150 to 200 TCR beta chains were listed as associated with cytomegalovirus. In an earlier analysis of a few hundred of the donors, most TCR beta V segments were observed in productive rearrangements about 87% or about 30% of the time, broadly matching IMGT annotations. HLA typing was unavailable for some donors at each locus, so association tests used only the typed subset. The cohort was sequenced for TCR beta chains only, and without alpha or paired-chain data the features that could be detected were limited.

To prepare the library, the immunoSEQ multiplex PCR assay was applied. For the multiplex PCR, a mixture combining 60 forward primers for TCR Vbeta segments and 13 reverse primers for TCR Jbeta segments was used. The CDR3 region of rearranged TCR beta genes was amplified from genomic DNA with a multiplex PCR assay. The amplified TCR beta libraries were sequenced on the Illumina HiSeq System as 87-base-pair reads. The study's processing was this. A later analysis counted tens of millions of unique TCR beta chains across the 666 repertoires, and some 11 million of these chains were shared by at least two donors. To remove PCR and sequencing errors, raw reads were error-corrected and collapsed into unique sequences using a nearest-neighbor algorithm that merged closely related sequences. CDR3 sequences were aligned to IMGT reference sequences to assign V, D and J gene segments. For a sequence to be retained, at least a six-nucleotide match to both a V gene segment and a J gene segment was required. A rearrangement counted as productive if the CDR3 had no stop codons and remained in frame with V and J, and every other rearrangement counted as non-productive. CDR3 was defined by IMGT convention, running from the second conserved V-encoded cysteine to the conserved J-encoded phenylalanine. Sequences without an unambiguous match to a single V gene segment were excluded from the earlier analysis of approximately 600 of the donors. In an earlier analysis of 500 to 750 of the donors, V segments were called functional above 56.7% productive rearrangements and were called segregating when the between-donor standard deviation exceeded 5%. A statistical classification framework was built for diagnosing cytomegalovirus status from the catalog of TCR beta chain sequences. A later analysis assigned V and J genes by comparing TCR nucleotide sequences with IMGT/GENE-DB human TR gene sequences. The TCRdist pipeline was used in a later analysis to assign CDR3 sequences and most-parsimonious VDJ recombination scenarios. In a later analysis, each TCR beta chain was defined by its CDR3 amino acid sequence together with its V-gene family, and reads lacking a unique V-gene family were excluded. A later analysis removed 500 to 600 highly shared, low-generation-probability nucleotide sequences to deal with suspected cross-contamination and a sequencing artifact. A later analysis calculated a clonal expansion index for each public chain from normalized within-repertoire ranks of inferred template counts. In a later analysis, generation probabilities were computed with a VDJ recombination model fitted to out-of-frame rearrangements, and the resulting probabilities were checked against IGoR. In a later analysis, hypergeometric tests were used to score TCR-TCR, TCR-HLA and TCR-CMV co-occurrence, with a repertoire-size bias correction applied to TCR pairs. False discovery rates were estimated in a later analysis by permuting HLA or CMV assignments 20 times. In a later analysis, co-occurring TCRs were grouped using DBSCAN, and TCRdist sequence similarity was added for clustering within HLA-allele-positive subsets. Co-occurrence clustering excluded repertoires with fewer than 30,000 or more than 120,000 public chains, plus five with anomalous nucleotide sharing. TCRdb re-hosts the immuneACCESS table, in-frame sequences only. Its copies lack some clones; in the studies checked, an unresolved V gene accounts for under half of them, and the cause for the rest is not known. The V and J calls and the clone size are those of that table, but D and trimming were determined from the DNA. This sample's clone table shows about 200,000 clones. The top ten clones comprise about 1% of the sample.

In total, roughly 670 healthy bone marrow donors made up the cohort. All cohort members were sampled while nominally healthy, although unrecorded immune exposures were likely present. The donor was CMV seropositive and was included in the group of almost 300 seropositive cohort members. A peripheral blood sample was provided by each donor, and peripheral blood mononuclear cells were used for TCR beta sequencing. Genomic DNA extraction from the blood cell samples was performed with the Qiagen DNeasy Blood Extraction Kit. A note on this clone: No cognate antigen has been identified for it. This specimen includes other DNA sequences encoding the same CDR3.

Counted from cysteine to phenylalanine, this CDR3 has 15 amino acids. Only CDR3 DNA remains: 45 bases, in frame from the first base. Compared with germline, V lacks 0 bases and J lacks 10 bases; bases without a gene match: 5. CDR1 and CDR2 (LNHDA, SQIVND) derive from the germline V gene (reference sequence). The receptor's source is a girl aged 2-15 years in good health and CMV-seropositive. The sequence joins TRBV19 to TRBJ2-4; TRBD2 aligns with 11 central bases. The sequencing sample was made of PBMCs. The bases read TGTGCCAGTAGTATAGAACTAGCGGGAGTGCCGATTCAGTACTTC. Protein translation: CASSIELAGVPIQYF.